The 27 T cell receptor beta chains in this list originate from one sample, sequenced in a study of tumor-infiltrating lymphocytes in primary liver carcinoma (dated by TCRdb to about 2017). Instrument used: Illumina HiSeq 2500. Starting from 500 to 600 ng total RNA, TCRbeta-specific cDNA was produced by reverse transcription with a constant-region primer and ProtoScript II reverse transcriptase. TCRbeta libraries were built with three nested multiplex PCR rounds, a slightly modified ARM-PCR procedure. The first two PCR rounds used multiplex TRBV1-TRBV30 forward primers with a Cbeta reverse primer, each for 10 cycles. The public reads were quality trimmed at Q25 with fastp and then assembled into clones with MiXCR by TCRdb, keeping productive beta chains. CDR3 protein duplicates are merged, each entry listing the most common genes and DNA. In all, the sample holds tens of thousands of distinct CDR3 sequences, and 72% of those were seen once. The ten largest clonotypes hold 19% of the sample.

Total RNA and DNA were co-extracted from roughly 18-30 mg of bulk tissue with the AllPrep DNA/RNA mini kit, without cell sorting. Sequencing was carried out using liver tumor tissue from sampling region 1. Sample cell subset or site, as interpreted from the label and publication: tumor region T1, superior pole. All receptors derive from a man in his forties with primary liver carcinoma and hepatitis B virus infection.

CDR3 bases: TGCGCCAGCAGTTGGACGGATTCTAATGAAAAACTGTTTTTT. Translated: CASSWTDSNEKLFF. The chain uses TRBV10-2 and TRBJ1-4; no clear D gene. Trimming cost V 5 bases and J 3 bases, with 10 bases left between them. This CDR3 has 14 amino acids. Germline V gives CDR1 WSHSY, CDR2 SAAADI.

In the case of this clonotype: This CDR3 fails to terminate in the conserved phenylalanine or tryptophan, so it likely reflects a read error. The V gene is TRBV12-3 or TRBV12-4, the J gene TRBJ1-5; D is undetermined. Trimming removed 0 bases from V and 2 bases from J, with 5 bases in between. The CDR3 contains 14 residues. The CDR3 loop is CASSLAQGNQPQHL. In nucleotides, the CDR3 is TGTGCCAGCAGTTTAGCGCAAGGCAATCAGCCCCAGCATTTA.

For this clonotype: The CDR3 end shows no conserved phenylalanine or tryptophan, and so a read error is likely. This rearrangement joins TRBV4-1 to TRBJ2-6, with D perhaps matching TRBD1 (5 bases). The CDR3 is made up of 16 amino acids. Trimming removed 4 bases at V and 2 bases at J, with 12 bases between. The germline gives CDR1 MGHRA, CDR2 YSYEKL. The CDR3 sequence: CASSREAGTGANVLTS. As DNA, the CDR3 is TGCGCCAGCAGCCGAGAAGCAGGGACTGGGGCCAACGTCCTGACTTCC.

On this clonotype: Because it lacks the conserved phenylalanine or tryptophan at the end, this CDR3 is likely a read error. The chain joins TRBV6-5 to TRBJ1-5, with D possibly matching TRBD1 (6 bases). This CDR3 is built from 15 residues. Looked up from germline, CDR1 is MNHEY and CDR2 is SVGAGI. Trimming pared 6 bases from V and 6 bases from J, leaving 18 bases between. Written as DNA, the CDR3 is TGTGCCAGCAGCGGGTCAGGGGAAAAATCTCAGCCCCAGCATTCT. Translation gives CASSGSGEKSQPQHS.

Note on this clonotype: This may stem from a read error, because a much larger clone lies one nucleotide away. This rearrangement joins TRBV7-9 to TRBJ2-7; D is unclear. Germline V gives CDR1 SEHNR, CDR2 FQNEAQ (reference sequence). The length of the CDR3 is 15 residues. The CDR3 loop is CPSSLAGTVYNEQYF. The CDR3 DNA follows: TGTCCCAGCAGCTTAGCTGGCACGGTCTACAACGAGCAGTACTTC.

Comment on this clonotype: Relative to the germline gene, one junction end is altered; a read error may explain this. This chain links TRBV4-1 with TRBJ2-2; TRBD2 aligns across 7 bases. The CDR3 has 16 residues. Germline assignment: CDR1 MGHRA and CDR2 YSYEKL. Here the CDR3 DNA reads TGCGCCAGCAGCCACTGGGGAGGGGTGAACACCGGGGAGCTGCTTTTT. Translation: CASSHWGGVNTGELLF.

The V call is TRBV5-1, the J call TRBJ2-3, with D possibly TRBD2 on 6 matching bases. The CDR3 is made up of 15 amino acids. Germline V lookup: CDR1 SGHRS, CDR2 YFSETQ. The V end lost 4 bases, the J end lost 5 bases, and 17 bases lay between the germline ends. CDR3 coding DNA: TGCGCCAGCAGCATGGATGCCGGGAGAATAGATACGCAGTATTTT. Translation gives CASSMDAGRIDTQYF.

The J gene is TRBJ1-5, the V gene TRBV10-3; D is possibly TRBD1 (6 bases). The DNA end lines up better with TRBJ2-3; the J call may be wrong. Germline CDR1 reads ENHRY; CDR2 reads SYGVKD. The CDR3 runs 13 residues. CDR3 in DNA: TGTGCCATCAGTGTGGACAGCCATCTGCCCCAGTATTTT. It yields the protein CAISVDSHLPQYF.

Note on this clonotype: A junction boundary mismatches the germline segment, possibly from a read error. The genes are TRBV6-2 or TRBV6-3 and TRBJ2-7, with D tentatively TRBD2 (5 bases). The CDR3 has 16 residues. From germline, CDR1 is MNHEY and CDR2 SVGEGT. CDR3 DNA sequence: TGTGCCAGCAGCCCTGTCAAGCGGCTTAGCTCCTACGAGCAGTATTTC. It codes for CASSPVKRLSSYEQYF.

The CDR3 region has the DNA TGTGCCAGCAGAGACGGGACAATCAGTGAGCAGTTCTTC. It translates to CASRDGTISEQFF. This chain connects TRBV6-2 or TRBV6-3 to TRBJ2-1; D is perhaps TRBD1 (6 bases). CDR3 size: 13 residues. CDR1 and CDR2 from the germline V gene are MNHEY and SVGEGT. V dropped 6 bases and J dropped 9 bases, with 15 bases sitting between them.

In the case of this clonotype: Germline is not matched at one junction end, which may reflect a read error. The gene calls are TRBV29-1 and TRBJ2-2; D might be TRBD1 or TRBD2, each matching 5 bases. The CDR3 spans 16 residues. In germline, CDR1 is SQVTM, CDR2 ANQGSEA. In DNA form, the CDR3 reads TGCAGCGTTGAAATTAGTAGGGGAGCGAACACTGGGGGGCTGTTTTTT. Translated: CSVEISRGANTGGLFF.

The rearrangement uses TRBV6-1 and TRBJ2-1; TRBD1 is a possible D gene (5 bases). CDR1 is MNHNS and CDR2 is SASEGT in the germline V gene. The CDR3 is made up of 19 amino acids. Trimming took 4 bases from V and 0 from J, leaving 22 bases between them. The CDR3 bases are TGTGCCAGCAGTGCTACAGGCGGCTGGCGCCTGACCTCCTACAATGAGCAGTTCTTC. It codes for CASSATGGWRLTSYNEQFF.

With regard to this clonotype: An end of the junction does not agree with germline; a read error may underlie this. CDR3 in amino acids: CASSSDFQETQCF. The CDR3 nucleotides read TGTGCCAGCAGCTCGGACTTCCAAGAGACCCAGTGTTTC. The V gene is TRBV11-2, the J gene TRBJ2-5; TRBD2 is a possible D gene (5 bases). The CDR3 spans 13 residues. The V gene's germline CDR1 is SGHAT and CDR2 FQNNGV.

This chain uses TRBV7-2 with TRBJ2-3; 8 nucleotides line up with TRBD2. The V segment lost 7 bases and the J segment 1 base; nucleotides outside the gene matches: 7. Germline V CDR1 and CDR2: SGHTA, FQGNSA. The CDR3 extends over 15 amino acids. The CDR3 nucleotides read TGTGCCAGCATGCTCCGGGAGGGCCGCACAGATACGCAGTATTTT. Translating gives CASMLREGRTDTQYF.

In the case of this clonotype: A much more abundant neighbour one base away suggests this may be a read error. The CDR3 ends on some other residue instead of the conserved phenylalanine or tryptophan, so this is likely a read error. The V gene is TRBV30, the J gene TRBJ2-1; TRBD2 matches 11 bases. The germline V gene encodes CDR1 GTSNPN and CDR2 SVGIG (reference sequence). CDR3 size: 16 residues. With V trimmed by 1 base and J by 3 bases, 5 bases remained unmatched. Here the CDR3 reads CAWSGLAGGVYNEQFY. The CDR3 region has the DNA TGTGCCTGGAGTGGTTTAGCGGGAGGGGTCTACAATGAGCAGTTCTAC.

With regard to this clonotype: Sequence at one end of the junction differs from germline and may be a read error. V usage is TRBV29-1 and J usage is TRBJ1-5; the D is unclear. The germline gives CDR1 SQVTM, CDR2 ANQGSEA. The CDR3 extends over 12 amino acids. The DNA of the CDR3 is TGCAGCGTTGAGACGGTTGGTAAGCCACAGCATTTT. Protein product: CSVETVGKPQHF.

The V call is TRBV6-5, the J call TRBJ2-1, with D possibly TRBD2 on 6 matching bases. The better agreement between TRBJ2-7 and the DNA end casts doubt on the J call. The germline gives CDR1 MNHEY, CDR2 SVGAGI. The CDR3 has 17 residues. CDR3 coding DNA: TGTGCCAGCAGTTACTCGCGGGGAGACGGCTCCTACAATGAGCAGTACTTC. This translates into CASSYSRGDGSYNEQYF.

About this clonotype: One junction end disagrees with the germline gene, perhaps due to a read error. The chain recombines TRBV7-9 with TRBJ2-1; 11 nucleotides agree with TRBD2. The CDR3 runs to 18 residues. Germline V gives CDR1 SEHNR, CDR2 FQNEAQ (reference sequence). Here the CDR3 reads CANSLPSGLAVTSHEQFF. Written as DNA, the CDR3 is TGTGCCAACAGCTTACCTTCGGGACTAGCGGTTACGAGCCATGAGCAGTTCTTC.

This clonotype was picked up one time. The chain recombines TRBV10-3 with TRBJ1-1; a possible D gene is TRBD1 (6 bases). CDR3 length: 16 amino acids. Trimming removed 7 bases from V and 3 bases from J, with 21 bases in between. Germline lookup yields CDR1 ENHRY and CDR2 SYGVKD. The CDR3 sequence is CAINRGDLDSYTEAFF. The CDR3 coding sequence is TGTGCCATCAACCGAGGAGACCTGGACAGCTACACTGAAGCTTTCTTT.

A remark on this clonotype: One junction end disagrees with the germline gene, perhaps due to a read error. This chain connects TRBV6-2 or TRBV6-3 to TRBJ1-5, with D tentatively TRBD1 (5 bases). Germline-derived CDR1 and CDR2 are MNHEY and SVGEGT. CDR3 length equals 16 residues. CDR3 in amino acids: CASSFDPVWGNRPQHF. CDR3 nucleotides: TGTGCCAGCAGTTTTGATCCAGTCTGGGGCAATCGGCCCCAGCATTTT.

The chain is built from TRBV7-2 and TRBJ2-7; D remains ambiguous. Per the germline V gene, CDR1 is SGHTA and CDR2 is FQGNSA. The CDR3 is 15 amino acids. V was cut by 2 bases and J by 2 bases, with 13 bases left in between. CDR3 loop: CASSLRTVGAYEQYF. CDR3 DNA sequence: TGTGCCAGCAGCTTAAGAACGGTGGGTGCCTACGAGCAGTACTTC.

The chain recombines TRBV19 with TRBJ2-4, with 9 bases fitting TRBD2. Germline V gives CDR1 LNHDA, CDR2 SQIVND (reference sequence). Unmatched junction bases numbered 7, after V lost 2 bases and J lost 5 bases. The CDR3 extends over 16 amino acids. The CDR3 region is CASSINLAGSENIQYF. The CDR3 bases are TGTGCCAGTAGTATAAACCTAGCGGGAAGCGAAAACATTCAGTACTTC.

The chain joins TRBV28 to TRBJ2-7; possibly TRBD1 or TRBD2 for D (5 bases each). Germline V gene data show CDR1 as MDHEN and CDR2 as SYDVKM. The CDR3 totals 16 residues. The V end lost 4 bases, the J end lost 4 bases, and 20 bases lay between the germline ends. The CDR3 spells CASSSPGRKGRYEQYF. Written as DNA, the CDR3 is TGTGCCAGCAGTTCCCCCGGTAGGAAGGGACGATACGAGCAGTACTTC.

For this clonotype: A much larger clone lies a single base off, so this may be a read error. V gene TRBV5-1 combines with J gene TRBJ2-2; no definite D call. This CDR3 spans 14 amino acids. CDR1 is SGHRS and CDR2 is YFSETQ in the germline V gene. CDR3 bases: TGCGCCAGCAGTCCAGACCCCCACACCTGGGAGCTGTTTTTT. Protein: CASSPDPHTWELFF.

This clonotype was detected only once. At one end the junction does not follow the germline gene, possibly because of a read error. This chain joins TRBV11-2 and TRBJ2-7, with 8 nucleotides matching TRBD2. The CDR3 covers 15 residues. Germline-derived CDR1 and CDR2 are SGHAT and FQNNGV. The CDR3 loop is CVSSFQGLGIHEQYF. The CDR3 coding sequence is TGTGTCAGCAGCTTCCAGGGACTAGGAATCCACGAGCAGTACTTC.

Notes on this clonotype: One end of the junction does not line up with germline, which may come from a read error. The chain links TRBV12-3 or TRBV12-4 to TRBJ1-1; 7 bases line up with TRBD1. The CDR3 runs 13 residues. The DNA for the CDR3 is TGTACCAGCGCTACAGGGGAACACACTGGAGCTTTCTTT. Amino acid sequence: CTSATGEHTGAFF.

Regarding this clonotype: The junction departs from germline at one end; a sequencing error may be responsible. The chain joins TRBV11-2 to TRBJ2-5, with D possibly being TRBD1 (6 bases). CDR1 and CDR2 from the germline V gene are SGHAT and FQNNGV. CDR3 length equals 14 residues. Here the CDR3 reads CASSLGTAQESQHF. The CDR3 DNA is TGTGCCAGCAGCTTAGGGACAGCACAAGAGTCCCAGCACTTC.